These T cell receptor beta chains were read from a single sample in a study of control samples from healthy donors and cancer patients. Data came from immunoSEQ multiplex PCR; TCRdb stores just in-frame clones and leaves some out. The sample carries 40,000 to 45,000 clones, roughly 77% recorded once. Sequencing was done on a sample of formalin-fixed, paraffin-embedded tissue. The receptors were gathered from a male donor with melanoma. The CDR3 runs from the conserved cysteine through the conserved F or W. D genes are given only for firm matches. Some rows mark clone size as missing; the rest say once, few, many or name a class of expanded clone.

size: .; D: TRBD2; V: TRBV11-3; J: TRBJ2-7; CDR3: CASSLASTDSTSATYEQYF; DNA: TGTGCCAGCAGCTTAGCTTCGACGGACTCAACTAGCGCAACCTACGAGCAGTACTTC
size: .; D: .; V: TRBV20-1; J: TRBJ1-2; CDR3: CSVNSYGYTF; DNA: TGCAGTGTTAACAGCTATGGCTACACCTTC
size: once; D: .; V: TRBV28; J: TRBJ2-5; CDR3: CASSPVHSETQYF; DNA: TGTGCCAGCAGTCCCGTTCACAGTGAGACCCAGTACTTC
size: .; D: .; V: TRBV4-2; J: TRBJ1-1; CDR3: CASSRAVNTEAFF; DNA: TGTGCCAGCAGCCGAGCAGTAAACACTGAAGCTTTCTTT
size: .; D: .; V: TRBV18; J: TRBJ1-2; CDR3: CASSPETTRGYTF; DNA: TGTGCCAGCTCACCAGAGACAACACGCGGCTACACCTTC
size: few; D: TRBD1; V: TRBV7-6; J: TRBJ2-3; CDR3: CASSRDSRGLTDTQYF; DNA: TGTGCCAGCAGCAGGGACAGCCGTGGCCTCACAGATACGCAGTATTTT
size: .; D: .; V: TRBV6-4; J: TRBJ1-6; CDR3: CASSRDPNSPLHF; DNA: TGTGCCAGCAGCCGGGACCCTAATTCACCCCTCCACTTT
size: .; D: .; V: TRBV6-5; J: TRBJ1-6; CDR3: CASSLSGIEDSPLHF; DNA: TGTGCCAGCAGTTTATCCGGGATAGAGGACTCACCCCTCCACTTT
size: .; D: .; V: TRBV7-2; J: TRBJ1-3; CDR3: CASSSLGGVGNTIYF; DNA: TGTGCCAGCAGCTCCCTCGGCGGGGTAGGAAACACCATATATTTT
size: .; D: .; V: TRBV19; J: TRBJ1-5; CDR3: CASKGMSRNQPQHF; DNA: TGTGCCAGTAAGGGGATGTCGCGCAATCAGCCCCAGCATTTT
size: .; D: .; V: TRBV2; J: TRBJ2-3; CDR3: CASSPLRGRTDTQYF; DNA: TGTGCCAGCAGCCCTCTGCGGGGACGCACAGATACGCAGTATTTT
size: .; D: TRBD1; V: TRBV19; J: TRBJ2-5; CDR3: CASSRTGVQETQYF; DNA: TGTGCCAGTAGTCGGACAGGAGTCCAAGAGACCCAGTACTTC
size: .; D: .; V: TRBV2; J: TRBJ2-7; CDR3: CASIGGESSYEQYF; DNA: TGTGCCAGCATTGGGGGCGAGAGCTCCTACGAGCAGTACTTC
size: .; D: TRBD1; V: TRBV5-5; J: TRBJ2-7; CDR3: CASSSTGDSLYEQYF; DNA: TGTGCCAGCAGCTCTACAGGGGACAGTCTCTACGAGCAGTACTTC
size: few; D: .; V: TRBV10-3; J: TRBJ2-1; CDR3: CAIGGRGSYNEQFF; DNA: TGTGCCATCGGAGGCAGAGGGTCCTACAATGAGCAGTTCTTC
size: .; D: TRBD2; V: TRBV6-5; J: TRBJ2-7; CDR3: CASRILSGSDEQYF; DNA: TGTGCCAGCAGGATACTCAGCGGGAGTGACGAGCAGTACTTC
size: few; D: .; V: TRBV7-3; J: TRBJ2-1; CDR3: CASSDRYGQQFF; DNA: TGTGCCAGCAGCGACCGGTACGGACAGCAGTTCTTC
size: .; D: .; V: TRBV29-1; J: TRBJ1-4; CDR3: CSVGWLSGEKLFF; DNA: TGCAGCGTGGGGTGGCTCTCTGGTGAAAAACTGTTTTTT
size: .; D: TRBD1; V: TRBV27; J: TRBJ2-7; CDR3: CASSSQGQSRGGEQYF; DNA: TGTGCCAGCAGTAGCCAGGGACAGTCCAGAGGAGGCGAGCAGTACTTC
size: .; D: TRBD2; V: TRBV9; J: TRBJ2-1; CDR3: CASTPLLAGVNEQFF; DNA: TGTGCCAGCACCCCCCTCTTAGCGGGAGTGAATGAGCAGTTCTTC
size: many; D: TRBD2; V: TRBV7-2; J: TRBJ2-7; CDR3: CASRPAGGYEQYF; DNA: TGTGCCAGCAGGCCAGCGGGAGGATACGAGCAGTACTTC
size: .; D: TRBD2; V: TRBV27; J: TRBJ2-7; CDR3: CASSFGLAGGSGGVYF; DNA: TGTGCCAGCAGTTTCGGGCTAGCGGGAGGGAGTGGAGGAGTGTACTTC
size: .; D: TRBD1; V: TRBV30; J: TRBJ1-3; CDR3: CAWRFQGAYGNTIYF; DNA: TGTGCCTGGAGATTTCAGGGGGCTTATGGAAACACCATATATTTT
size: .; D: .; V: TRBV9; J: TRBJ2-2; CDR3: CASSQGGWTGELFF; DNA: TGTGCCAGTTCACAGGGAGGATGGACCGGGGAGCTGTTTTTT
size: .; D: .; V: TRBV2; J: TRBJ2-7; CDR3: CASSEAEGYRLSYEQYF; DNA: TGTGCCAGCAGTGAAGCGGAAGGGTATCGTCTCTCCTACGAGCAGTACTTC
size: .; D: .; V: TRBV25-1; J: TRBJ2-3; CDR3: CASSYSTDTQYF; DNA: TGTGCCAGCAGTTATTCCACAGATACGCAGTATTTT
size: .; D: TRBD1; V: TRBV7-8; J: TRBJ1-2; CDR3: CASSSQGAAGYTF; DNA: TGTGCCAGCAGCTCACAGGGGGCGGCTGGCTACACCTTC
size: once; D: .; V: TRBV3-1/TRBV3-2; J: TRBJ1-3; CDR3: CASSQGSRSGNTIYF; DNA: TGTGCCAGCAGCCAAGGGTCCAGGTCTGGAAACACCATATATTTT
size: .; D: TRBD2; V: TRBV7-6; J: TRBJ2-7; CDR3: CASSPGLAGLYEQYF; DNA: TGTGCCAGCAGCCCGGGACTAGCGGGACTCTACGAGCAGTACTTC
size: .; D: .; V: TRBV5-6; J: TRBJ2-6; CDR3: CASSLKTASGANVLTF; DNA: TGTGCCAGCAGCTTGAAAACGGCCTCTGGGGCCAACGTCCTGACTTTC
size: few; D: .; V: TRBV7-3; J: TRBJ2-1; CDR3: CASSFEFRPYNEQFF; DNA: TGTGCCAGCAGCTTTGAGTTCAGGCCCTACAATGAGCAGTTCTTC
size: few; D: .; V: TRBV28; J: TRBJ1-1; CDR3: CASSSQDAVGAFF; DNA: TGTGCCAGCAGTTCCCAGGACGCAGTAGGGGCTTTCTTT
size: .; D: TRBD1; V: TRBV27; J: TRBJ2-1; CDR3: CASSRQGSYNEQFF; DNA: TGTGCCAGCAGTCGACAGGGCTCCTACAATGAGCAGTTCTTC
size: .; D: TRBD1; V: TRBV4-1; J: TRBJ1-1; CDR3: CASSFRTGGNTEAFF; DNA: TGCGCCAGCAGCTTCCGGACAGGGGGTAACACTGAAGCTTTCTTT
size: .; D: TRBD2; V: TRBV19; J: TRBJ2-1; CDR3: CASSRSAGGTYNEQFF; DNA: TGTGCCAGTAGTAGATCAGCGGGAGGAACCTACAATGAGCAGTTCTTC
size: .; D: .; V: TRBV6-5; J: TRBJ2-5; CDR3: CASSGALGQETQYF; DNA: TGTGCCAGCAGCGGAGCTTTGGGTCAAGAGACCCAGTACTTC
size: .; D: .; V: TRBV2; J: TRBJ2-3; CDR3: CASSERLFADTQYF; DNA: TGTGCCAGCAGTGAAAGGCTGTTCGCAGATACGCAGTATTTT